This T cell receptor (beta chain) was obtained from a study of blood T cell repertoires in COVID-19. As for the study in general: COVID-19 samples from acute and convalescent phases originated in the United States, Italy and Spain. The cDNA or gDNA used as material had been derived from T cells, B-cell-depleted T cells, or PBMCs.

The CDR3 spans 12 residues. The germline V gene encodes CDR1 GTSNPN and CDR2 SVGIG (reference sequence). V lost 0 bases and J 6 bases, leaving 6 bases between the germline ends. Patients of the Seattle cohort, enrolled during active infection, were followed longitudinally. A remark on this clone: This CDR3 is also generated by other DNA sequences in the sample.

Original analysis: For nucleated cells, counts were estimated from reference gene primer amplification. Sequenced by immunoSEQ multiplex PCR; TCRdb stores in-frame clones only, minus some. V, J and clone size reflect that table, while D and trimming were determined from the DNA. The data contain hundreds of thousands of clones, about nine tenths of them singletons. The source material was peripheral blood. The origin of this receptor is a man aged 50 or older with COVID-19, enrolled during active disease. This chain uses TRBV30 with TRBJ1-5; a weak D match, TRBD1 (6 bases). In DNA form, the CDR3 reads TGTGCCTGGAGTGTACAGGGTCAGCCCCAGCATTTT. Residues: CAWSVQGQPQHF.